The rows below give T cell receptor beta chains drawn from one sample of a study of blood T cell repertoires in COVID-19. Method: immunoSEQ multiplex PCR; TCRdb's copy keeps in-frame clones and lacks some. The repertoire holds 62,000 or so clones, with approximately 78% as singletons. What was sequenced was peripheral blood. The receptor set was obtained from a man between 60 and 75 years old with COVID-19, enrolled during active disease. CDR3s include the opening cysteine and the closing phenylalanine or tryptophan. The D gene is left open where the match is weak. Clone size is shown for a subset of rows, as once, few, many or a class of expanded clone.

V gene	clone size	J gene	D gene	CDR3 protein	CDR3 DNA
TRBV18	.	TRBJ1-6	TRBD1	CANSPDRGYSPLHF	TGTGCCAACTCACCAGACAGGGGGTACTCACCCCTCCACTTT
TRBV6-2/TRBV6-3	.	TRBJ2-7	TRBD2	CASSYSTSGNCEQYF	TGTGCCAGCAGTTACTCGACTAGCGGGAATTGCGAGCAGTACTTC
TRBV4-1	.	TRBJ1-5	TRBD1	CASSLRQGADSNQPQHF	TGCGCCAGCAGCCTCAGACAGGGGGCCGATAGCAATCAGCCCCAGCATTTT
TRBV29-1	.	TRBJ2-1	.	CSVEEGRGNEQFF	TGCAGCGTTGAGGAGGGACGGGGCAATGAGCAGTTCTTC
TRBV27	.	TRBJ1-1	TRBD1	CASSTTGEGNTEAFF	TGTGCCAGCAGTACCACAGGGGAAGGGAACACTGAAGCTTTCTTT
TRBV24-1	few	TRBJ2-3	TRBD1	CATSDRRDRGDPDTQYF	TGTGCCACCAGTGATCGCCGAGACAGGGGTGACCCAGATACGCAGTATTTT
TRBV2	.	TRBJ2-5	.	CARGGDNKETQYF	TGTGCCAGAGGGGGGGACAATAAAGAGACCCAGTACTTC
TRBV7-9	.	TRBJ2-7	.	CASSFLATYEQYF	TGTGCCAGCAGCTTCCTAGCGACCTACGAGCAGTACTTC
TRBV11-2	.	TRBJ2-1	.	CASSRDSISYNEQFF	TGTGCCAGCAGCCGCGACAGTATCTCCTACAATGAGCAGTTCTTC
TRBV28	.	TRBJ2-7	TRBD1	CASSPQDRVDEQYF	TGTGCCAGCAGCCCGCAGGACAGGGTCGACGAGCAGTACTTC
TRBV15	few	TRBJ1-4	.	CATSRAQGHEKLFF	TGTGCCACCAGCAGAGCACAGGGCCATGAAAAACTGTTTTTT
TRBV28	.	TRBJ1-4	TRBD1	CASSFWGQGGEKLFF	TGTGCCAGCAGTTTTTGGGGACAGGGTGGTGAAAAACTGTTTTTT
TRBV7-2	.	TRBJ2-7	TRBD1	CASSFRQGAYEQYF	TGTGCCAGCAGCTTTCGTCAGGGGGCTTACGAGCAGTACTTC
TRBV5-4	.	TRBJ2-1	TRBD1	CASSSPGQGEYNEQFF	TGTGCCAGCAGCTCCCCAGGACAGGGCGAATACAATGAGCAGTTCTTC
TRBV7-9	.	TRBJ2-7	TRBD2	CASSPGLDVSYEQYF	TGTGCCAGCAGCCCAGGACTAGATGTGTCCTACGAGCAGTACTTC
TRBV5-1	.	TRBJ2-2	TRBD2	CASSEAGGPPSGELFF	TGCGCCAGCAGTGAGGCGGGGGGCCCTCCAAGCGGGGAGCTGTTTTTT